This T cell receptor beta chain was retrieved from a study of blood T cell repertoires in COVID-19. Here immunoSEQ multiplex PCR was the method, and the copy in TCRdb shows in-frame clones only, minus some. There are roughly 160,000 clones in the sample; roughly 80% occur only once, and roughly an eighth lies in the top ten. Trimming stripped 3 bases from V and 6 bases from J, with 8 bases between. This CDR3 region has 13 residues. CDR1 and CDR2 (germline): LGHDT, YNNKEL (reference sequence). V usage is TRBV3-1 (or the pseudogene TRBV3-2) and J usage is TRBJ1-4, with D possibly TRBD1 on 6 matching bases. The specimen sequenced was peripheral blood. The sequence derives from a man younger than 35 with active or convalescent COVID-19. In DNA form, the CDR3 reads TGTGCCAGCAGCCACAGGGGACATGAAAAACTGTTTTTT. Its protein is CASSHRGHEKLFF.